Listed here are 4 T cell receptor beta chains from one sample, sequenced in a study of blood T cells in healthy people across ages. Through a sample-barcoded 5' primer and a J-beta primer mix, a second PCR was run for roughly 6 to 11 cycles. TCRdb called the 5' RACE reads again in MiXCR, with one record for every CDR3 protein. The sample carries fewer than 950,000 distinct CDR3 sequences, roughly 40% recorded once. Sequences were obtained from blood. These receptors were taken from a man aged 18 to 29 in good health.

This clonotype was counted at least ten times. The gene calls are TRBV20-1 and TRBJ2-3; D may be TRBD2 (5 bases). V lost 4 bases and J lost 0, with 14 bases in between. This CDR3 region has 15 residues. Germline CDR1 DFQATT, CDR2 SNEGSKA (reference sequence). CDR3 sequence reads: CSATMDSGSTDTQYF. As DNA, the CDR3 is TGCAGTGCTACTATGGACTCAGGAAGCACAGATACGCAGTATTTT.

This clonotype showed up just a few times. The V gene is TRBV6-2 or TRBV6-3, the J gene TRBJ2-1, with 8 bases identical to TRBD2. The germline V gene encodes CDR1 MNHEY and CDR2 SVGEGT. The CDR3 is 15 amino acids. Trimming removed 3 bases from V and 7 bases from J; junction bases left unmatched: 8. The CDR3 reads CASSYSGTGGNEQFF. Here the CDR3 DNA reads TGTGCCAGCAGTTATTCCGGGACGGGGGGGAATGAGCAGTTCTTC.

For this clonotype: An end of the junction differs from the germline gene, which may be a read error. The genes are TRBV5-1 and TRBJ1-2; maybe TRBD1 (5 bases). The CDR3 is made up of 15 amino acids. The germline CDR1 and CDR2 sequences are SGHRS and YFSETQ. CDR3 in amino acids: CASREAPAPNYGYTF. The DNA of the CDR3 is TGTGCCAGCAGGGAAGCCCCGGCCCCTAACTATGGCTACACCTTC.

The rearrangement uses TRBV4-3 and TRBJ2-5, with TRBD2 as a possible D gene (6 bases). The V end lost 3 bases, the J end lost 1 base, and 15 bases lay between the germline ends. CDR3 length equals 16 residues. The germline V gene has CDR1 LGHNA and CDR2 YSLEER. The CDR3 coding sequence is TGCGCCAGCAGCCAGGGAAGCGGGCGAAGCCAAGAGACCCAGTACTTC. Translated: CASSQGSGRSQETQYF.